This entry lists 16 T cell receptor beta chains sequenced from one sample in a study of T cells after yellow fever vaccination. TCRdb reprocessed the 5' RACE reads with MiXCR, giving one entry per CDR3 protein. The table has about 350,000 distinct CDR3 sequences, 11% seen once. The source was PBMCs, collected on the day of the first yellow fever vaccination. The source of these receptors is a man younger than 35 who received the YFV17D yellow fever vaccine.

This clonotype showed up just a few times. For the CDR3, the DNA is TGTGCCAGCAGCCAGCCTAGCGGTAGTCCAGATACGCAGTATTTT. The encoded protein is CASSQPSGSPDTQYF. The J gene is TRBJ2-3, the V gene TRBV3-1; 7 bases align to TRBD2. The CDR3 sequence is 15 residues long. V lost 3 bases and J lost 4; bases outside the gene matches: 7. Germline CDR1 is LGHDT and CDR2 is YNNKEL (reference sequence).

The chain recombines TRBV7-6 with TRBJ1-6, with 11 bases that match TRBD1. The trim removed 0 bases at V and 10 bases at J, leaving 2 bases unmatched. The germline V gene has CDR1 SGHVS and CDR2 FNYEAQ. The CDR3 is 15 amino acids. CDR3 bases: TGTGCCAGCAGCTTAGCGCGGACAGGGGGCTCACCCCTCCACTTT. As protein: CASSLARTGGSPLHF.

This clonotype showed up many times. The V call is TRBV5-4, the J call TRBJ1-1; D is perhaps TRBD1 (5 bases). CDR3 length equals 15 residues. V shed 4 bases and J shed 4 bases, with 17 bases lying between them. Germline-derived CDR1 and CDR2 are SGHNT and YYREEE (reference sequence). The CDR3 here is CASSDKGRLGTEAFF. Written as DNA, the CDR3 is TGTGCCAGCAGCGACAAGGGGAGGTTGGGCACTGAAGCTTTCTTT.

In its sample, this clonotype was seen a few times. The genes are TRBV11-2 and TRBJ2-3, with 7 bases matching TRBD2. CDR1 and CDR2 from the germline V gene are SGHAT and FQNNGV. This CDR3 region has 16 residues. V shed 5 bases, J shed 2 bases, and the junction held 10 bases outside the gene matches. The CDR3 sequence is CASSLPPSGYTDTQYF. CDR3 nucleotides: TGTGCCAGCAGCCTTCCTCCTAGCGGATACACAGATACGCAGTATTTT.

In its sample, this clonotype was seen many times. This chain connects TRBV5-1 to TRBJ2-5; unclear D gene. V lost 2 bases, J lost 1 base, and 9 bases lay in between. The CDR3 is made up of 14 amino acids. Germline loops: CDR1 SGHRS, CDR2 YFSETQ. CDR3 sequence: CASSFLTSQETQYF. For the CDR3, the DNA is TGCGCCAGCAGCTTTTTGACCAGCCAAGAGACCCAGTACTTC.

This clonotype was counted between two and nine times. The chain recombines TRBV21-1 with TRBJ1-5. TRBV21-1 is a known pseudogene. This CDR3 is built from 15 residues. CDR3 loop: CASSQKEECNQPQHF. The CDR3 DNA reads TGTGCCAGCAGCCAGAAGGAGGAATGCAATCAGCCCCAGCATTTT.

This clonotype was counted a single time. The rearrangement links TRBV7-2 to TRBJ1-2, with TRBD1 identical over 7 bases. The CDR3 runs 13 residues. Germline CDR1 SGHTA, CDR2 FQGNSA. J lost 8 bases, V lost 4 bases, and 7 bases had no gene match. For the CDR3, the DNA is TGTGCCAGCAGCTCGCAACAGGGGTGGGGCTACACCTTC. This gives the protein CASSSQQGWGYTF.

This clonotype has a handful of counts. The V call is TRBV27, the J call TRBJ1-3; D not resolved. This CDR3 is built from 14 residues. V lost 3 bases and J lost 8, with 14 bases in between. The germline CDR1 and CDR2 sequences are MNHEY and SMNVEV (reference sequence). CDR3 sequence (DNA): TGTGCCAGCAGTTTTTCAAGGTCGGCGGACACCATATATTTT. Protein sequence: CASSFSRSADTIYF.

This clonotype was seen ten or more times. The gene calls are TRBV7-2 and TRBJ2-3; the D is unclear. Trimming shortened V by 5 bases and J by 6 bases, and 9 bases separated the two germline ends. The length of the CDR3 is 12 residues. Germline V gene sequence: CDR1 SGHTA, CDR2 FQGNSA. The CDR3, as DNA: TGTGCCAGCAGCAGCATCACGGATACGCAGTATTTT. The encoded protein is CASSSITDTQYF.

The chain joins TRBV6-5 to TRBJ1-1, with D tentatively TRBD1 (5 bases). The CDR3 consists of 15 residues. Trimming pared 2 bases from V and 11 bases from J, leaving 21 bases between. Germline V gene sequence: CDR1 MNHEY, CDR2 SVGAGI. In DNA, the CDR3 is TGTGCCAGCAGTTACGGCTCCGGGACTTTGGTAGCGGCTTTCTTT. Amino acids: CASSYGSGTLVAAFF.

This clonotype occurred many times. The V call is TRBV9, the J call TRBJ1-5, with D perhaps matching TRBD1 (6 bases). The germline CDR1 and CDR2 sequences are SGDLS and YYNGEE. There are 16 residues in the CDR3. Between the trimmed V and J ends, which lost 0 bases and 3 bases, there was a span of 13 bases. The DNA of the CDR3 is TGTGCCAGCAGCGTAGGAGGGGGGGGGAACAATCAGCCCCAGCATTTT. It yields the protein CASSVGGGGNNQPQHF.

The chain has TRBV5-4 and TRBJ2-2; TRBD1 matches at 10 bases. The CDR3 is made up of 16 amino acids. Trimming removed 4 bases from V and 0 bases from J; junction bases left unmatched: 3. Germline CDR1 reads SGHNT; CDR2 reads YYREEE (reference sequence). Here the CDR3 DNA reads TGTGCCAGCAGCCCCGGGACAGGGGCGAACACCGGGGAGCTGTTTTTT. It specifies CASSPGTGANTGELFF.

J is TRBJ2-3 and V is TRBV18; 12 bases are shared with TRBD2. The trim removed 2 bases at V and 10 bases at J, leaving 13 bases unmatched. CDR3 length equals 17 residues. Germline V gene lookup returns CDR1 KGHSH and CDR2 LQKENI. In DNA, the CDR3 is TGTGCCAGCTCACCAGTCTTTCTAGCGGGGGGGCAGGAATCGCAGTATTTT. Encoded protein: CASSPVFLAGGQESQYF.

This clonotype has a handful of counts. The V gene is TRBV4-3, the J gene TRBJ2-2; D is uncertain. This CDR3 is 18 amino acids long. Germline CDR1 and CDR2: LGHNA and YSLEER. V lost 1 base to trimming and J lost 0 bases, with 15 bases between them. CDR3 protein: CASSQVSIRVTNTGELFF. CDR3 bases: TGCGCCAGCAGCCAAGTCTCCATCCGAGTGACGAACACCGGGGAGCTGTTTTTT.

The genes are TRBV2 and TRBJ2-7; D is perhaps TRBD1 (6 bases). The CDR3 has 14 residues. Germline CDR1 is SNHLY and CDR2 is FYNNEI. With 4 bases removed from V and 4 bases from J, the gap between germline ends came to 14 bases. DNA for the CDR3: TGTGCCAGCAGTGTCCGGGACACGGTTTACGAGCAGTACTTC. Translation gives CASSVRDTVYEQYF.

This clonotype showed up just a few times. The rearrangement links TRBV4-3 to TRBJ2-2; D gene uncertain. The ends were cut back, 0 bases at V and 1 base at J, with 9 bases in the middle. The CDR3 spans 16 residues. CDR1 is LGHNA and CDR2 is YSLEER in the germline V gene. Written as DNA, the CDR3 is TGCGCCAGCAGCCAAGAACCCAGCGTGAACACCGGGGAGCTGTTTTTT. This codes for CASSQEPSVNTGELFF.